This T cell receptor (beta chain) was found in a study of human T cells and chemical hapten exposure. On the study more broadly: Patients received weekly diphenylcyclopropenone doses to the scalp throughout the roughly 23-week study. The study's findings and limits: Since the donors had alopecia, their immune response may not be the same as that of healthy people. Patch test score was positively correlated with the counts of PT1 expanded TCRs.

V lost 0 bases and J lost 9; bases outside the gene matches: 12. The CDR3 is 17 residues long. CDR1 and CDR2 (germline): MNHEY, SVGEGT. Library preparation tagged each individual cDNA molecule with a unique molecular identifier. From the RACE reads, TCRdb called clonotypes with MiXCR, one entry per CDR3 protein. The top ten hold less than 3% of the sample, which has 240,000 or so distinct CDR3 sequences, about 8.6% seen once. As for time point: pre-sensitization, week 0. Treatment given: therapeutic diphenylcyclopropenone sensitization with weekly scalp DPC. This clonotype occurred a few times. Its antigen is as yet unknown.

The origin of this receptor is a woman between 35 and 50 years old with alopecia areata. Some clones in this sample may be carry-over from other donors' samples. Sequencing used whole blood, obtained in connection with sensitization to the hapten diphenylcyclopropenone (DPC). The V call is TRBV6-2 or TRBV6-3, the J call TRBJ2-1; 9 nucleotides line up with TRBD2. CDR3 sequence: CASSYSMGLARFGEQFF. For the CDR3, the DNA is TGTGCCAGCAGTTACTCGATGGGACTAGCTCGTTTTGGTGAGCAGTTCTTC.